A single T cell receptor beta chain is shown here with its context. Its recognized antigen is unknown. There are no base qualities to consult, and no much larger clone falls within one base. The immunoSEQ assay, a bias-controlled multiplex PCR with V- and J-specific primers, was used to amplify TCR beta CDR3 regions from genomic DNA. A proprietary barcode and Illumina adapter sequences were added to the CDR3 amplicons in a second PCR step. An Illumina MiSeq instrument was used for sequencing of the CDR3 libraries. Processing in the source paper ran as follows. immunoSEQ Analyzer 3.0 was used for export and quality control, with R Bioconductor and Immunarch used for downstream analyses. Only productive rearrangements within the normalized downsampled data set were used in the calculation of repertoire metrics. In the normalized cohort, clonotypes with more than 5 templates were defined as pathologically expanded. The Inverse Simpson Index was used to measure repertoire diversity. The non-normalized data set was used for CMV-specificity analyses so that all clonotypes could be captured. TCRdb mirrors the immuneACCESS table, restricted to in-frame sequences. Some clones are absent from its copies; in checked studies, under half trace to an unresolved V gene, and the reason for the others is unknown. Clone size and the V and J calls come from that table; the DNA yielded D and trimming. The sample table records some 76,000 clones; 90% to 97% of these occur just once. The ten most abundant clones make up 1.5% to 2% of the sample.

As encoded in the germline V gene, CDR1 is SNHLY while CDR2 is FYNNEI. The CDR3 has 12 amino acids, counting the end cysteine and phenylalanine. Only CDR3 DNA remains: 36 bases, in frame from the first base. V was cut back by 8 bases and J by 10 bases, leaving a gap of 15 bases between them. The time point label on this specimen signifies: recipient sample about 28 days before transplant, after cytoreduction. Blood from recipients was drawn roughly 28 days before transplant, then again at days 30, 100 and 180 after transplant. Nuclei Lysis Solution was used to extract genomic DNA from fresh or cryopreserved unfractionated peripheral blood mononuclear cells. The data belong to a study of T cell clonotyping in hematopoietic cell transplantation (dated by TCRdb to about 2021). A note on the overall study: Recipient samples taken before transplant were obtained following cytoreduction. A total of 130 to 150 blood samples were collected in the study from around 40 consecutive transplant recipients and their related donors. Patients were recruited between September 2015 and January 2017 and followed until September 2020 or death.

Here is what the overall study found, with its caveats: The sample size was limited, and CD4 and CD8 repertoire contributions could not be separated because cells were not sorted. Just a small fraction of recipient repertoires overlapped with donor repertoires, and more than 97% appeared de novo at the given depth. Broader TCR repertoire diversity after transplant was predicted by Inverse Simpson Index values from donors and from recipients before transplant. Recipient TCR diversity fell after transplant, with pathologically expanded clonotypes rising progressively from day 30 to day 180.

The chain is made from TRBV2 and TRBJ2-4; the D gene lacks a confident call. The clonotype comes from a woman in her forties or fifties with acute myeloid leukemia. Some clones in this sample may be carry-over from other donors' samples. The material sequenced was peripheral blood mononuclear cells, taken before stem cell transplant. The bases are TGTGCCAGCGATTTGGAAAACTCGATTCAGTACTTC. It translates as CASDLENSIQYF.